This TCR beta chain was sequenced in a study of shared clonotypes between healthy human individuals. Whole-study results and caveats: The naive CD4 repertoires of a few donors were compared, and about 5% of clonotypes were shared. Blood alone was sampled, and tissue repertoires likely differ. Sharing of clonotypes among donors was expected to vary with sequencing depth.

The protocol was immunoSEQ multiplex PCR, while the TCRdb copy is restricted to in-frame clones and leaves out a portion. The sample lists under 1,900,000 clones, 97% to 99% occurring once. With regard to this clone: No antigen is known for it.

V lost 5 bases and J lost 7; bases outside the gene matches: 10. The CDR3 extends over 14 amino acids. Looked up from germline, CDR1 is SEHNR and CDR2 is FQNEAQ (reference sequence). Sequenced sample: naive CD4+ T cells sorted from blood. Subset defined: CD45RA+ positively selected. This chain links TRBV7-9 with TRBJ2-7; TRBD2 matches 8 bases. The origin of this receptor is a man aged 25-45 years in good health. The CDR3: CASSRVSGMGEQYF. CDR3 DNA sequence: TGTGCCAGCAGCCGAGTTAGCGGGATGGGGGAGCAGTACTTC.